This record looks at one TCR beta chain sequence and its context. Its specificity is unknown. The data were taken from a study of T cells in localized non-small cell lung cancer. Regarding the study as a whole: Longer overall survival was seen with higher T cell density measured in blood. Because researchers sequenced only one region of the tumor, heterogeneity is still possible. There was higher T cell clonality in uninvolved adjacent lung than in tumor, and it was highest there. Across samples, adjacent lung featured a median 57 of the top 100 tumor clones.

Clones were sequenced by immunoSEQ multiplex PCR, and TCRdb holds only the in-frame ones, with some missing. The sample has around 41,000 clones; about 88% are singletons. CDR1 is MNHEY and CDR2 is SVGAGI in the germline V gene. The CDR3 has 16 amino acids. Trimming removed 0 bases at V and 8 bases at J, with 19 bases between. The source of this sequence is an older female donor with stage I squamous cell lung carcinoma. The genes are TRBV6-5 and TRBJ1-2; D not resolved. Sequenced material: peripheral blood, taken before any cancer treatment. The CDR3 loop is CASSYSLAPLSHGYTF. The CDR3 nucleotides are TGTGCCAGCAGTTACTCGCTGGCTCCCCTGAGTCACGGCTACACCTTC.